These 3 T cell receptor beta chains were all obtained from the same sample, sequenced in a study of T cell repertoires in ileal Crohn's disease. Clones were read by immunoSEQ multiplex PCR, and TCRdb kept only the in-frame ones, dropping some. Here the sample spans more than 8,500 clones, around four fifths being singletons. Time point given: neoterminal ileum biopsy at postoperative endoscopy, about 6 months after surgery. The sequencing input was ileal tissue. The receptor set was obtained from an adult with Crohn's disease.

The rearrangement uses TRBV7-2 and TRBJ1-4, with a possible D match to TRBD1 (5 bases). The CDR3 runs to 14 residues. Looked up from germline, CDR1 is SGHTA and CDR2 is FQGNSA. V lost 3 bases, J lost 8 bases, and 13 bases lay in between. The CDR3 DNA follows: TGTGCCAGCAGCTTCGGAGGGGCTTCAGAAAAACTGTTTTTT. It encodes CASSFGGASEKLFF.

This clone has more than one count but fewer than ten. V and J are TRBV7-9 and TRBJ2-7, with 8 bases lining up with TRBD2. V lost 4 bases, J lost 5 bases, and 10 bases stayed unmatched. CDR1 is SEHNR, CDR2 FQNEAQ, per germline (reference sequence). The CDR3 contains 15 residues. The CDR3 reads CASSSGESGSNEQYF. The CDR3 region has the DNA TGTGCCAGCAGCTCCGGGGAGAGCGGGAGTAACGAGCAGTACTTC.

V is TRBV4-3 and J is TRBJ2-1; tentatively, D is TRBD1 (6 bases). CDR1 and CDR2 from the germline V gene are LGHNA and YSLEER. The CDR3 spans 15 residues. V lost 4 bases and J lost 5, with 15 bases in between. CDR3 protein: CASSRAYSGDNEQFF. CDR3 DNA sequence: TGCGCCAGCAGCCGAGCCTATTCAGGGGACAATGAGCAGTTCTTC.